The source of this T cell receptor beta chain is a study of metastatic and nonmetastatic thyroid tumors. Trimming stripped 3 bases from V and 5 bases from J, with 14 bases between. Germline loops: CDR1 SGDLS, CDR2 YYNGEE. The CDR3 runs 14 residues. Using MiXCR, TCRdb re-called clones from the PCR reads. The sample has roughly 45,000 clones, around 2.9% seen once; the top ten hold roughly 9.1%. Patients had received no treatment of any kind before thyroid surgery. This clone has ten or more counts. V is TRBV9 and J is TRBJ2-5; D is uncertain. This receptor was obtained from a female donor with papillary thyroid cancer or a benign thyroid nodule (not recorded which). Some clones in this sample may be carry-over from other donors' samples. Material for sequencing was blood. The DNA for the CDR3 is TGTGCCAGCAGCGGCAAGGCTGGTGGGGAGACCCAGTACTTC. It codes for CASSGKAGGETQYF.